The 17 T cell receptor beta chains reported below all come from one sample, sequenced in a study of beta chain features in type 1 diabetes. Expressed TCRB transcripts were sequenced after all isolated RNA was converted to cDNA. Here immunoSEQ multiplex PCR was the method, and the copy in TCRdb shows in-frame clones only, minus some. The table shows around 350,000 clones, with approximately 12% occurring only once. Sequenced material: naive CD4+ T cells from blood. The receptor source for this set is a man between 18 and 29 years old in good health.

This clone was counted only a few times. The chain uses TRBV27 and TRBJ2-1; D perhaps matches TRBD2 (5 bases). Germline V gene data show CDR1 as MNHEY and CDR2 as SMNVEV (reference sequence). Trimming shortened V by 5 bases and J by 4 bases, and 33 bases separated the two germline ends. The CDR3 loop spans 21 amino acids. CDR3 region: CASSPPPMSGREKLTYNEQFF. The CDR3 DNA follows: TGTGCCAGCAGTCCCCCCCCGATGAGCGGTAGGGAAAAGTTGACATACAATGAGCAGTTCTTC.

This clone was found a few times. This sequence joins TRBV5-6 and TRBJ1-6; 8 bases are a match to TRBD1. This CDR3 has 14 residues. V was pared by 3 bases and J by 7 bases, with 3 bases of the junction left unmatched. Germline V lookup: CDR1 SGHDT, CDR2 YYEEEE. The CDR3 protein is CASSSRQGNSPLHF. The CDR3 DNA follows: TGTGCCAGCAGCTCGAGACAGGGGAATTCACCCCTCCACTTT.

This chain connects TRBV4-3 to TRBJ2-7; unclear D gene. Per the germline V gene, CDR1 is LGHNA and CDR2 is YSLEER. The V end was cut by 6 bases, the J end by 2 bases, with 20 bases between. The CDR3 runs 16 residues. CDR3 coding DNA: TGCGCCAGCAGTGTTTCCGCGCTCGCGACAACCTACGAGCAGTACTTC. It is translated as CASSVSALATTYEQYF.

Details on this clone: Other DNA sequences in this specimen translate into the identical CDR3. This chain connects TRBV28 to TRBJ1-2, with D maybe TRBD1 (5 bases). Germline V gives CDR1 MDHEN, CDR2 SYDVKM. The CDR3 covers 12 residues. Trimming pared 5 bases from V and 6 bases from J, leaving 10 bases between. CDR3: CASSLDSHGYTF. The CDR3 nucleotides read TGTGCCAGCAGTCTTGACAGTCATGGCTACACCTTC.

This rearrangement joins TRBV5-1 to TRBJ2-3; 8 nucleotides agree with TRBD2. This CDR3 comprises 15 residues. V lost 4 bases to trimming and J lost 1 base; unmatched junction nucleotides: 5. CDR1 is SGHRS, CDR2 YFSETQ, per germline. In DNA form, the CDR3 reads TGCGCCAGCAGCGCCCCAGCGGGGGGCACAGATACGCAGTATTTT. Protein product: CASSAPAGGTDTQYF. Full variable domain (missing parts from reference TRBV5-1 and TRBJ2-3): KAGVTQTPRYLIKTRGQQVTLSCSPISGHRSVSWYQQTPGQGLQFLFEYFSETQRNKGNFPGRFSGRQFSNSRSEMNVSTLELGDSALYLCASSAPAGGTDTQYFGPGTRLTVL.

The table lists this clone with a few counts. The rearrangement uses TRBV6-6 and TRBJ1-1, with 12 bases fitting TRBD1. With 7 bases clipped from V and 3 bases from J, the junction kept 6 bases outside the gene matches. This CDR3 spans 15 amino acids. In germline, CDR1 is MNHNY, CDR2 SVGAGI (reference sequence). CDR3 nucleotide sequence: TGTGCCAGCACCCGGGACAGGGGGCGAGACACTGAAGCTTTCTTT. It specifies CASTRDRGRDTEAFF.

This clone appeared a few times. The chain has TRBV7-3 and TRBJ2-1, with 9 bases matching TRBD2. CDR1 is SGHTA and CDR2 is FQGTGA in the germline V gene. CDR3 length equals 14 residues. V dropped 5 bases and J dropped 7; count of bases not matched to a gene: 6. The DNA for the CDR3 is TGTGCCAGCAGCCCCAGAAGCGGGGGGAATGAGCAGTTCTTC. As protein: CASSPRSGGNEQFF.

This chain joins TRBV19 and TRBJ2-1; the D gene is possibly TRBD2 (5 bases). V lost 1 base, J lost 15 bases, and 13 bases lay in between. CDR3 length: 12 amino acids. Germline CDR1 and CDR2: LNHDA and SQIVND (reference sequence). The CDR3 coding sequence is TGTGCCAGTAGTATAGTCTCGGGGAGTCCGTTCTTC. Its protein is CASSIVSGSPFF.

CDR3 DNA: TGTGCCAGTAGTAGCGGGACCATCTACGAGCAGTACTTC. Protein: CASSSGTIYEQYF. The chain has TRBV19 and TRBJ2-7, with D possibly TRBD2 on 6 matching bases. This CDR3 region has 13 residues. Deletions cut 4 bases from V and 3 bases from J, with 10 bases between. From germline, CDR1 is LNHDA and CDR2 SQIVND (reference sequence). Full variable domain (remainder filled in from reference TRBV19 and TRBJ2-7): DGGITQSPKYLFRKEGQNVTLSCEQNLNHDAMYWYRQDPGQGLRLIYYSQIVNDFQKGDIAEGYSVSREKKESFPLTVTSAQKNPTAFYLCASSSGTIYEQYFGPGTRLTVT.

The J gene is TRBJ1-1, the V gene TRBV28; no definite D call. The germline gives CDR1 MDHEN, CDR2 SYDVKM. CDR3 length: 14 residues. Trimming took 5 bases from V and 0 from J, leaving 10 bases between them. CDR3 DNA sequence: TGTGCCAGCAGTCCCGGGTCCCTGAACACTGAAGCTTTCTTT. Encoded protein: CASSPGSLNTEAFF.

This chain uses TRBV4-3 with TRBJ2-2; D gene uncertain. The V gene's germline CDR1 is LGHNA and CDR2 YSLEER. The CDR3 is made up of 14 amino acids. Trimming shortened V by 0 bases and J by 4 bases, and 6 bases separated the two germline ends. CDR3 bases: TGCGCCAGCAGCCAAGACAGGCTCACCGGGGAGCTGTTTTTT. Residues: CASSQDRLTGELFF.

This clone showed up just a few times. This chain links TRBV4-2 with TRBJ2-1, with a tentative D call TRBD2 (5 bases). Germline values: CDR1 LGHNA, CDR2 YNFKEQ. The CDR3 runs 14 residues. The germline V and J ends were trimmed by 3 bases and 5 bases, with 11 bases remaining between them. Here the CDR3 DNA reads TGTGCCAGCAGCCAGCGGACTCAGAACAATGAGCAGTTCTTC. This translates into CASSQRTQNNEQFF.

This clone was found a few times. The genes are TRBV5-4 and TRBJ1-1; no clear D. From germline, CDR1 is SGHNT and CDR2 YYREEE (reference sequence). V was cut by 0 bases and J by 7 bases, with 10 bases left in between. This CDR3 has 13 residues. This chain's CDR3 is CASSLASGREAFF. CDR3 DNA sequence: TGTGCCAGCAGCTTGGCAAGCGGGCGTGAAGCTTTCTTT.

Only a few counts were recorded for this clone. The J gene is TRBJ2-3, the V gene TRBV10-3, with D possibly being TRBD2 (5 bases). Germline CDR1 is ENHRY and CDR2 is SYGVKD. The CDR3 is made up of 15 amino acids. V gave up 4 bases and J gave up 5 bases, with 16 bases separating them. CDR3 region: CAISVEGAGVDTQYF. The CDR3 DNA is TGTGCCATCAGTGTAGAGGGAGCCGGGGTAGATACGCAGTATTTT.

The CDR3 loop is CASSLGGLSDEQYF. The DNA of the CDR3 is TGTGCCAGCAGCTTAGGGGGACTATCAGACGAGCAGTACTTC. This chain links TRBV7-9 with TRBJ2-7; 7 bases map to TRBD2. Germline V gene sequence: CDR1 SEHNR, CDR2 FQNEAQ (reference sequence). Trimming at V came to 1 base and at J to 5 bases, leaving 5 bases not matched to a gene. The CDR3 consists of 14 residues.

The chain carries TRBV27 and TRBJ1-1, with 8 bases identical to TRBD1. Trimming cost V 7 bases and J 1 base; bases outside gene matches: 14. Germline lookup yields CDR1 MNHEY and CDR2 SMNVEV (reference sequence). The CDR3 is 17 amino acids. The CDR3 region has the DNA TGTGCCAGCACCCCTGTCAGGGGGCGCGGGGGGAACACTGAAGCTTTCTTT. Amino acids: CASTPVRGRGGNTEAFF.

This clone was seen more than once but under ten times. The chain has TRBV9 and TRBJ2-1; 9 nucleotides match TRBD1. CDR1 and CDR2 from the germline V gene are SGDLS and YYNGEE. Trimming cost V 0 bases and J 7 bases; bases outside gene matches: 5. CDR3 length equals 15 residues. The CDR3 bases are TGTGCCAGCAGCGTAGAACAGGGGGCGCGAAATGAGCAGTTCTTC. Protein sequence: CASSVEQGARNEQFF.